The 10 T cell receptor beta chains listed next were all sequenced from one sample in a study of blood T cell repertoires in COVID-19. Clones were read by immunoSEQ multiplex PCR, and TCRdb kept only the in-frame ones, dropping some. Altogether more than 200,000 clones are present, about 93% being singletons, with the ten largest covering 1.5% to 2%. The sequencing sample was made of PBMCs or T cells enriched from blood (not recorded which). The source of these receptors is a woman under 30 who had recovered from COVID-19.

This clone was seen only a few times. The V gene is TRBV18, the J gene TRBJ1-5; possible D gene TRBD1, 6 bases. This CDR3 has 16 amino acids. The V gene's germline CDR1 is KGHSH and CDR2 LQKENI. V lost 2 bases, J lost 1 base, and 12 bases lay in between. The CDR3 here is CASSPGGALSNQPQHF. The CDR3 nucleotides are TGTGCCAGCTCACCAGGGGGCGCGTTAAGCAATCAGCCCCAGCATTTT.

The rearrangement uses TRBV18 and TRBJ1-3, with TRBD1 matching 7 bases. The CDR3 is 18 residues long. Trimming at V came to 4 bases and at J to 0 bases, leaving 12 bases not matched to a gene. In germline, CDR1 is KGHSH, CDR2 LQKENI. This CDR3 reads CASSRDSPYGFSGNTIYF. CDR3 coding DNA: TGTGCCAGCTCACGGGACAGCCCTTATGGATTCTCTGGAAACACCATATATTTT.

The V call is TRBV24-1, the J call TRBJ1-2, with D tentatively TRBD1 (6 bases). There are 14 residues in the CDR3. Germline V lookup: CDR1 KGHDR, CDR2 SFDVKD. V shed 3 bases and J shed 5 bases, with 12 bases lying between them. DNA of the CDR3: TGTGCCACCAGTGATCCAGGGGCCCCATATGGCTACACCTTC. It specifies CATSDPGAPYGYTF.

The chain links TRBV28 to TRBJ2-7; 7 positions match TRBD1. V trimming: 3 bases; J trimming: 4 bases; junction bases outside the gene matches: 6. Germline V gene sequence: CDR1 MDHEN, CDR2 SYDVKM. This CDR3 contains 14 residues. CDR3 sequence: CASSFNRGIYEQYF. For the CDR3, the DNA is TGTGCCAGCAGTTTTAACAGGGGCATTTACGAGCAGTACTTC.

The rearrangement links TRBV27 to TRBJ1-5, with 8 bases lining up with TRBD1. V was clipped by 7 bases and J by 1 base; unmatched bases: 9. The CDR3 is 16 residues long. The germline V gene has CDR1 MNHEY and CDR2 SMNVEV (reference sequence). The CDR3 nucleotides are TGTGCCAGCATCTTTCCAGGGGGCCCGAGCAATCAGCCCCAGCATTTT. Residues: CASIFPGGPSNQPQHF.

This chain joins TRBV7-9 and TRBJ1-5; TRBD1 matches 7 bases. The CDR3 extends over 16 amino acids. V shed 6 bases and J 0 bases; nucleotides not matched to a gene: 8. CDR1 and CDR2 (germline): SEHNR, FQNEAQ (reference sequence). CDR3: CASSPLGTDSNQPQHF. CDR3 nucleotide sequence: TGTGCCAGCAGTCCACTAGGGACAGATAGCAATCAGCCCCAGCATTTT. Supplemented by reference TRBV7-9 and TRBJ1-5, the full variable domain reads DTGVSQNPRHKITKRGQNVTFRCDPISEHNRLYWYRQTLGQGPEFLTYFQNEAQLEKSRLLSDRFSAERPKGSFSTLEIQRTEQGDSAMYLCASSPLGTDSNQPQHFGDGTRLSIL.

The chain recombines TRBV28 with TRBJ1-1; TRBD1 is a possible D gene (6 bases). CDR3 length: 16 amino acids. Germline values: CDR1 MDHEN, CDR2 SYDVKM. The V gene lost 2 bases and the J gene lost 0 bases, with 13 bases spanning the gap. CDR3 region: CASSLGQGKMNTEAFF. CDR3 DNA: TGTGCCAGCAGTTTAGGGCAGGGGAAGATGAACACTGAAGCTTTCTTT. Based on the CDR3 plus reference TRBV28 and TRBJ1-1, the full variable domain is DVKVTQSSRYLVKRTGEKVFLECVQDMDHENMFWYRQDPGLGLRLIYFSYDVKMKEKGDIPEGYSVSREKKERFSLILESASTNQTSMYLCASSLGQGKMNTEAFFGQGTRLTVV.

The genes are TRBV11-3 and TRBJ1-6; D is possibly TRBD1 (6 bases). Trimming pared 0 bases from V and 10 bases from J, leaving 19 bases between. CDR3 length: 17 residues. Germline V gene sequence: CDR1 SGHNT, CDR2 YENEEA. The CDR3 DNA reads as TGTGCCAGCAGCTTAGAAGGTTGGGGGCTGCAAGCCTCACCCCTCCACTTT. Translating it yields CASSLEGWGLQASPLHF.

Only one count was recorded for this clone. The chain joins TRBV20-1 to TRBJ1-2; D is uncertain. The germline V and J ends were trimmed by 6 bases and 2 bases, with 4 bases remaining between them. The germline V gene encodes CDR1 DFQATT and CDR2 SNEGSKA (reference sequence). There are 10 residues in the CDR3. The CDR3 DNA follows: TGCAGTGCCTCCAACTATGGCTACACCTTC. Its protein product is CSASNYGYTF.

This chain connects TRBV10-3 to TRBJ1-5; D is possibly TRBD1 (6 bases). The CDR3 has 15 amino acids. Germline V CDR1 and CDR2: ENHRY, SYGVKD. With 10 bases removed from V and 4 bases from J, the gap between germline ends came to 20 bases. CDR3 bases: TGTGCCACCGCCTTTACAGGGCAGGAGAATCAGCCCCAGCATTTT. Amino acids: CATAFTGQENQPQHF.